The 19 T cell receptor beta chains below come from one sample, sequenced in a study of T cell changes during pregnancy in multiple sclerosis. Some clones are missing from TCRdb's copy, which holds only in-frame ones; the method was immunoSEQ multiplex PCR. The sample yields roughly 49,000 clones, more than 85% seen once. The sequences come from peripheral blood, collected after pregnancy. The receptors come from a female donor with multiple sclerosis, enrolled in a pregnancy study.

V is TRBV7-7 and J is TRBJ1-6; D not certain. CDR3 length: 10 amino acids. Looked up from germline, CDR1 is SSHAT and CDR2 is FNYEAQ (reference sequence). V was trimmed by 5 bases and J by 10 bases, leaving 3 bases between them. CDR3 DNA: TGTGCCAGCAGCCAATCACCCCTCCACTTT. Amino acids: CASSQSPLHF.

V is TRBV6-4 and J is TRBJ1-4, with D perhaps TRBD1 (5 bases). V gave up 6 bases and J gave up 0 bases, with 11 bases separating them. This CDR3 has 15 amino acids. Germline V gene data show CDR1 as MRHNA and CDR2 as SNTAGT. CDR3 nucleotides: TGTGCCAGCAGGGCCGAACAGGCAACTAATGAAAAACTGTTTTTT. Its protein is CASRAEQATNEKLFF.

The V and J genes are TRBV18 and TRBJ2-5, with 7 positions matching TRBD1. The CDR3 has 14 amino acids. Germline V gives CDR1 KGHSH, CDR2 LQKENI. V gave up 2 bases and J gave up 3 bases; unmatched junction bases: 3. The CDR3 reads CASSPLDREETQYF. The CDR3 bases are TGTGCCAGCTCACCATTAGACAGGGAAGAGACCCAGTACTTC.

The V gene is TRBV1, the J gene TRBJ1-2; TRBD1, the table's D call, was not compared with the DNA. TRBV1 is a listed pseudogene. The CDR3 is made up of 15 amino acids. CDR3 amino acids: CTSSQGGQGAGGYTF. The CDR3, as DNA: TGCACCAGCAGCCAAGGAGGACAGGGGGCAGGTGGCTACACCTTC.

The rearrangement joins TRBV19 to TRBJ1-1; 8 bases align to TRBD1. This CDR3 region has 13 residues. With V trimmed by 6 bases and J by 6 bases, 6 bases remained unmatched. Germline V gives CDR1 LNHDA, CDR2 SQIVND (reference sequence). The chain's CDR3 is CASRDRGRAEAFF. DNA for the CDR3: TGTGCCAGTAGAGACAGGGGACGAGCTGAAGCTTTCTTT.

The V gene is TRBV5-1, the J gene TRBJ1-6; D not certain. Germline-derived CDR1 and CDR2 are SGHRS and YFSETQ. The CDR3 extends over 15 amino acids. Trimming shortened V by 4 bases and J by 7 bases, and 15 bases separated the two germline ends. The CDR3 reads CASSQNSLNNSPLHF. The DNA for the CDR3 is TGCGCCAGCAGCCAAAATAGCTTAAACAATTCACCCCTCCACTTT.

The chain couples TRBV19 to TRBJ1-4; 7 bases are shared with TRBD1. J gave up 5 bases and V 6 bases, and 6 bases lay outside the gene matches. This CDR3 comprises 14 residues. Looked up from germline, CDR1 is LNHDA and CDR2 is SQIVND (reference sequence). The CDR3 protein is CASSLQGGNEKLFF. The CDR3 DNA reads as TGTGCCAGTAGCCTCCAGGGGGGCAATGAAAAACTGTTTTTT.

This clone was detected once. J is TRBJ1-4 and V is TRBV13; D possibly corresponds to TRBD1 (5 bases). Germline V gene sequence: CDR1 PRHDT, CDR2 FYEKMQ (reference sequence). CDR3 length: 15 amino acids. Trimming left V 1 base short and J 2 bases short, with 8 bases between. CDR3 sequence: CASSLAGGTNEKLFF. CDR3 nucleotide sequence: TGTGCCAGCAGCTTAGCCGGGGGGACTAATGAAAAACTGTTTTTT.

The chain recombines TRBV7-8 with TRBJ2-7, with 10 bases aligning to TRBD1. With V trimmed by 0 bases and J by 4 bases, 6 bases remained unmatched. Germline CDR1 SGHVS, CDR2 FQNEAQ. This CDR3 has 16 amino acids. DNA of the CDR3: TGTGCCAGCAGCTTAGCTCCGGGACAGGGGCTGTACGAGCAGTACTTC. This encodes CASSLAPGQGLYEQYF. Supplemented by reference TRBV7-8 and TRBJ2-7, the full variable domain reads GAGVSQSPRYKVAKRGQDVALRCDPISGHVSLFWYQQALGQGPEFLTYFQNEAQLDKSGLPSDRFFAERPEGSVSTLKIQRTQQEDSAVYLCASSLAPGQGLYEQYFGPGTRLTVT.

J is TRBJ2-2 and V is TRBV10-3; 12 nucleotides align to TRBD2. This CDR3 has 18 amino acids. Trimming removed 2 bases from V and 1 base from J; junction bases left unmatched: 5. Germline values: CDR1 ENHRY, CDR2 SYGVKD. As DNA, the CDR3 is TGTGCCATCAGTGAGGTACTAGCGGGGGGCCAGAACACCGGGGAGCTGTTTTTT. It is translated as CAISEVLAGGQNTGELFF.

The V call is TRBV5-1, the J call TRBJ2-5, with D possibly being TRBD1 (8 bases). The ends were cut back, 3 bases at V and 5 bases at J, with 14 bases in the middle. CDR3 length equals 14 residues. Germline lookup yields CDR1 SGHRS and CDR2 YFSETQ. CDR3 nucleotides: TGCGCCAGCAGCTCGACAGGGGAGGGGGAGACCCAGTACTTC. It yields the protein CASSSTGEGETQYF.

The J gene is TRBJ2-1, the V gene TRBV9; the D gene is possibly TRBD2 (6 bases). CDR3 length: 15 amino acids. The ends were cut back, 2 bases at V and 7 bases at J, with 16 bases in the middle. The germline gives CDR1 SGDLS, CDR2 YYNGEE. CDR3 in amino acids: CASSVGGSRGNEQFF. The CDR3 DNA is TGTGCCAGCAGCGTCGGGGGTAGCCGTGGGAATGAGCAGTTCTTC.

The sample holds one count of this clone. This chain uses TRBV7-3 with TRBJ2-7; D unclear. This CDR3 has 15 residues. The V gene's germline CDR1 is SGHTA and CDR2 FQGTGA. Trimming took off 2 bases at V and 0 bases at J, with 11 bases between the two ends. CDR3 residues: CASSLLGSSSYEQYF. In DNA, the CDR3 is TGTGCCAGCAGCTTACTGGGCAGCAGCTCCTACGAGCAGTACTTC.

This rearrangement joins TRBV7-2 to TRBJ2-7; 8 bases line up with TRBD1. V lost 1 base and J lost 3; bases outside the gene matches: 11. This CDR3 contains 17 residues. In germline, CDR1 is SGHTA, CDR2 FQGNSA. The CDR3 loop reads CASSLVRTGKVLYEQYF. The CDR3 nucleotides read TGTGCCAGCAGCTTAGTCAGGACAGGGAAGGTCCTCTACGAGCAGTACTTC.

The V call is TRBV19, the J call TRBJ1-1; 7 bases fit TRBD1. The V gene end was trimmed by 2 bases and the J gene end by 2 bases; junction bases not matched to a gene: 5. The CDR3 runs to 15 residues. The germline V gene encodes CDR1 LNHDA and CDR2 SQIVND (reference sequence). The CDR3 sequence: CASSIQGVENTEAFF. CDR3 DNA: TGTGCCAGTAGTATACAGGGGGTAGAAAACACTGAAGCTTTCTTT.

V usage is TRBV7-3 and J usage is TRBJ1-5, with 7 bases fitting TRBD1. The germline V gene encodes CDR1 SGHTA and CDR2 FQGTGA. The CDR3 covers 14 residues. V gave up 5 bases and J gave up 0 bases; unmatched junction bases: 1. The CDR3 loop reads CASSPGGSNQPQHF. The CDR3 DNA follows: TGTGCCAGCAGCCCAGGGGGTAGCAATCAGCCCCAGCATTTT.

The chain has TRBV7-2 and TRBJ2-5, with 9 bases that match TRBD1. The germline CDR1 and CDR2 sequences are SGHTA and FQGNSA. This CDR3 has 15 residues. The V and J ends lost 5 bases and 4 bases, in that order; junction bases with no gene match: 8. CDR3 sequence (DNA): TGTGCCAGCAGCCCGGGACAGGGAGGGGGAGAGACCCAGTACTTC. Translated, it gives CASSPGQGGGETQYF.

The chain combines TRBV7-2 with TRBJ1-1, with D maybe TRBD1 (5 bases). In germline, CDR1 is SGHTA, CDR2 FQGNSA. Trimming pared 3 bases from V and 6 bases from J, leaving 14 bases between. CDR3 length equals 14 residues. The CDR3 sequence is CASSFRQGKAEAFF. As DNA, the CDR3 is TGTGCCAGCAGCTTTCGCCAGGGAAAAGCTGAAGCTTTCTTT.

CDR3 loop: CASMRDSNQPQHF. CDR3 sequence (DNA): TGTGCCAGTATGAGGGATAGCAATCAGCCCCAGCATTTT. This chain joins TRBV2 and TRBJ1-5; no clear D gene. V lost 9 bases and J lost 0, with 9 bases in between. The CDR3 is 13 residues long. Germline V lookup: CDR1 SNHLY, CDR2 FYNNEI. The whole variable domain, remainder taken from reference TRBV2 and TRBJ1-5, is EPEVTQTPSHQVTQMGQEVILRCVPISNHLYFYWYRQILGQKVEFLVSFYNNEISEKSEIFDDQFSVERPDGSNFTLKIRSTKLEDSAMYFCASMRDSNQPQHFGDGTRLSIL.